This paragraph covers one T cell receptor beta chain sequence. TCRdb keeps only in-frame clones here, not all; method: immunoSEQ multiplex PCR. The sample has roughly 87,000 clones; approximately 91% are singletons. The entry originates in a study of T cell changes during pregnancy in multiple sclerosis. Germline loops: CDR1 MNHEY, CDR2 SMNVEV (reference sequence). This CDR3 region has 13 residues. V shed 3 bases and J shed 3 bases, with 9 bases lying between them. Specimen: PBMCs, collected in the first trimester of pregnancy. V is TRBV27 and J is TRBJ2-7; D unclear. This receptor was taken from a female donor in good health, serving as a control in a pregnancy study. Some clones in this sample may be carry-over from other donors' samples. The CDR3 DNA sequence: TGTGCCAGCAGTTTTCAGGCAAACTACGAGCAGTACTTC. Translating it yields CASSFQANYEQYF.